The 8 T cell receptor beta chains listed next were all sequenced from one sample in a study of regulatory T cells in long-lasting Graves disease (dated by TCRdb to about 2021). Read against the paper, the sample's time point label means: newly diagnosed GD, antithyroid drugs for less than 3 months. RNA was extracted from PBMCs in TRIzol for both TCR sequencing and RNA sequencing. The library relied on multiplex PCR. For sequencing, an Illumina HiSeq 4000 was employed. CDR3 regions were amplified by Arm-PCR with iRepertoire HTBI primers to construct TCR beta libraries. TCRdb reprocessing: public reads trimmed at Q25 with fastp, clones called with MiXCR, in-frame beta chains kept. Duplicate CDR3 protein sequences are folded into a single record with the most common DNA and genes. The sample records under 300,000 distinct CDR3 sequences, 20% of which are singletons. More than 11% of the sample is held by the ten biggest clonotypes.

Sequences were derived from peripheral blood mononuclear cells (PBMCs), sampled at new diagnosis, from a patient treated with antithyroid drugs. The receptor source for this set is a female donor with Graves disease.

This chain uses TRBV7-2 with TRBJ2-5, with 10 bases fitting TRBD2. This CDR3 has 13 residues. Unmatched junction bases numbered 2, after V lost 3 bases and J lost 7 bases. CDR1 is SGHTA, CDR2 FQGNSA, per germline. The CDR3 coding sequence is TGTGCCAGCAGCTTCTTAGCGGGAGGGACCCAGTACTTC. Its translation is CASSFLAGGTQYF.

To note about this clonotype: A read error may produce the germline difference seen at one junction end. The chain employs TRBV29-1 and TRBJ2-1, with TRBD2 as a possible D gene (7 bases). From germline, CDR1 is SQVTM and CDR2 ANQGSEA. This CDR3 is built from 12 residues. The CDR3 DNA reads TGCAGCGTGGGGGGAGGGGGGAATGATCAGTTCTTC. It codes for CSVGGGGNDQFF.

The gene calls are TRBV7-8 and TRBJ2-3; D is unresolved. In germline, CDR1 is SGHVS, CDR2 FQNEAQ. This CDR3 has 15 amino acids. V was pared by 2 bases and J by 2 bases, with 11 bases between. The CDR3 nucleotides read TGTGCCAGCAGCTTATACTTCCGGTCCACAGATACGCAGTATTTT. This codes for CASSLYFRSTDTQYF.

The rearrangement joins TRBV12-3 or TRBV12-4 to TRBJ2-1; the match to TRBD2 covers 9 bases. CDR3 size: 16 residues. V was pared by 1 base and J by 5 bases, with 6 bases of the junction left unmatched. The CDR3 DNA is TGTGCCAGCAGTTTAGAGTTAGCGGGAGCAAACAATGAGCAGTTCTTC. This encodes CASSLELAGANNEQFF.

At least ten counts were recorded for this clonotype. The rearrangement links TRBV20-1 to TRBJ2-1, with TRBD2 matching over 13 bases. Germline V CDR1 and CDR2: DFQATT, SNEGSKA (reference sequence). The CDR3 spans 15 residues. The junction had 8 bases not matched to a gene; V was cut back by 6 bases and J by 6 bases. The CDR3 region has the DNA TGCAGTGCCATACAGGGACTAGCGGGATCCAATGAGCAGTTCTTC. Translating it yields CSAIQGLAGSNEQFF.

This clonotype has at least ten counts. The gene calls are TRBV6-1 and TRBJ1-5; D unresolved. The V gene lost 6 bases and the J gene lost 4 bases, with 19 bases spanning the gap. This CDR3 is 16 amino acids long. Germline V gene sequence: CDR1 MNHNS, CDR2 SASEGT. CDR3 residues: CASSPHGGSENQPQHF. DNA of the CDR3: TGTGCCAGCAGCCCCCACGGAGGGTCTGAGAATCAGCCCCAGCATTTT.

Only a few counts were recorded for this clonotype. The J gene is TRBJ2-7, the V gene TRBV10-1; no reliable D call. The germline V gene has CDR1 WNHNN and CDR2 SYGVQD (reference sequence). This CDR3 is built from 14 residues. V was shortened by 0 bases and J by 0 bases, with 6 bases between the two germline ends. The CDR3 is CASSESSFSYEQYF. CDR3 nucleotide sequence: TGCGCCAGCAGTGAGTCTAGCTTCTCCTACGAGCAGTACTTC.

With regard to this clonotype: A read error may be the cause here, since a much bigger clone is one base away. The genes are TRBV15 and TRBJ2-4; 9 positions match TRBD1. This CDR3 has 15 residues. In germline, CDR1 is LNHNV, CDR2 YYDKDF (reference sequence). After removal of 1 base from V and 13 bases from J, the junction contained 11 bases not matched to a gene. CDR3 coding DNA: TGTGCCACCAGCAGAGGGACAGGGGCTTACAATGAGCAGTACTTC. Its translation is CATSRGTGAYNEQYF.